This T cell receptor (beta chain) was recorded in a study of CD8 T cells in Susac syndrome. The V gene's germline CDR1 is LGHDT and CDR2 YNNKEL (reference sequence). The length of the CDR3 is 14 residues. The V and J ends lost 0 bases and 2 bases respectively, with 5 bases between them. RNA was extracted with the RNeasy kit, and a quantity of 0.5 to 1 ug was reverse transcribed using random hexamers. TCRdb re-called the immunoSEQ multiplex PCR reads through MiXCR, storing one row per CDR3 protein. Counted here are around 270,000 distinct CDR3 sequences, 85% occurring once; the ten biggest clones make up approximately 0.2%.

This rearrangement joins TRBV3-1 to TRBJ1-5; D is unclear. The TCR originated in a human donor with multiple sclerosis. Sequenced: CD8+ T cells from PBMCs. The CDR3 nucleotides are TGTGCCAGCAGCCAAGATACGGGCAATCAGCCCCAGCATTTT. Protein product: CASSQDTGNQPQHF.